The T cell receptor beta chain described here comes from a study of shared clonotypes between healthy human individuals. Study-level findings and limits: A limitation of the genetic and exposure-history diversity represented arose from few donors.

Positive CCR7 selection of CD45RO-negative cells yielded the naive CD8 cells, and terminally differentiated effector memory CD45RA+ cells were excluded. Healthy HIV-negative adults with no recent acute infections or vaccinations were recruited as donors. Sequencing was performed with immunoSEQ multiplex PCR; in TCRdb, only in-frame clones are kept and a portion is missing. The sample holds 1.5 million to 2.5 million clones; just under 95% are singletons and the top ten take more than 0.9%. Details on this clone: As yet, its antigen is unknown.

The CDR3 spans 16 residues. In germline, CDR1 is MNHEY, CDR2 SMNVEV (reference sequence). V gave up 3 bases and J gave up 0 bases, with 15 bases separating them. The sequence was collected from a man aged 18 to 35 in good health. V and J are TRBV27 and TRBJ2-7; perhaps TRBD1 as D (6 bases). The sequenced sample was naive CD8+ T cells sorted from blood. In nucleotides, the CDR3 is TGTGCCAGCAGTTTCTCCATAGGACAGTTCTCCTACGAGCAGTACTTC. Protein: CASSFSIGQFSYEQYF.